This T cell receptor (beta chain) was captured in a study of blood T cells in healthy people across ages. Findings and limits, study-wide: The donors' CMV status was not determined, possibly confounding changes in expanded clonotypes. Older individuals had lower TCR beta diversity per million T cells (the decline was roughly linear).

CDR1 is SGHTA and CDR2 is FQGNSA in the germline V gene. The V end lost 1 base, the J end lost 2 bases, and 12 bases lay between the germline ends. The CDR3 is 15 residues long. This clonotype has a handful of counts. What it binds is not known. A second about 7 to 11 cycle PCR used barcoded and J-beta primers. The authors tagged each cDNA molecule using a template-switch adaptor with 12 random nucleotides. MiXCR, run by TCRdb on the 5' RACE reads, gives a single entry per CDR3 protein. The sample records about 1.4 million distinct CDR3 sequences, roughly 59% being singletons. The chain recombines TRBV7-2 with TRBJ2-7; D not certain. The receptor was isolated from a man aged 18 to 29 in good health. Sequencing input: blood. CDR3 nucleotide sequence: TGTGCCAGCAGCTTAGGCTCCTGGCAGCCCTACGAGCAGTACTTC. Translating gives CASSLGSWQPYEQYF.